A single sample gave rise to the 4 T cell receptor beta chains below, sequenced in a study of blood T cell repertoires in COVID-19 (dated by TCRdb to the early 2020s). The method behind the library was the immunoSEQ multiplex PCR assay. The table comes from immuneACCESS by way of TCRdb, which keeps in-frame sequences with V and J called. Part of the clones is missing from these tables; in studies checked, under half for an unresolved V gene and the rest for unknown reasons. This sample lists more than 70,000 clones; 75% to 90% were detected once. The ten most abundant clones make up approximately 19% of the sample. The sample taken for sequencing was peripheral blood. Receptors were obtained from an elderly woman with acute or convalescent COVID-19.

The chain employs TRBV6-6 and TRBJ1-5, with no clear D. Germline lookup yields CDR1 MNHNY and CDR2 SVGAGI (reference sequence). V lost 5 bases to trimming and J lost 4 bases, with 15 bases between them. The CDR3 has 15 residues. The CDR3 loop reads CASSTGSLGNQPQHF. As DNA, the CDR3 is TGTGCCAGCAGTACCGGGAGCTTGGGGAATCAGCCCCAGCATTTT.

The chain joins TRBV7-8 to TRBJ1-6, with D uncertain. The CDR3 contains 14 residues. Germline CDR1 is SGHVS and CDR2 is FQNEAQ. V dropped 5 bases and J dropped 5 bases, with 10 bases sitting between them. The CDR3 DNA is TGTGCCAGCAGCGCCGTCCTAGATAATTCACCCCTCCACTTT. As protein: CASSAVLDNSPLHF. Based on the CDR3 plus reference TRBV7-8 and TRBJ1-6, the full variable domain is GAGVSQSPRYKVAKRGQDVALRCDPISGHVSLFWYQQALGQGPEFLTYFQNEAQLDKSGLPSDRFFAERPEGSVSTLKIQRTQQEDSAVYLCASSAVLDNSPLHFGNGTRLTVT.

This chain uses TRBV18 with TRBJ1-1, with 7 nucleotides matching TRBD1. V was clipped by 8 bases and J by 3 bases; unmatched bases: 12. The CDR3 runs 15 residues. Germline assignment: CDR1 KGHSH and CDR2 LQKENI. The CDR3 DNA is TGTGCCAGCCTGGGACAGCTCCTGGGGGACACTGAAGCTTTCTTT. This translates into CASLGQLLGDTEAFF.

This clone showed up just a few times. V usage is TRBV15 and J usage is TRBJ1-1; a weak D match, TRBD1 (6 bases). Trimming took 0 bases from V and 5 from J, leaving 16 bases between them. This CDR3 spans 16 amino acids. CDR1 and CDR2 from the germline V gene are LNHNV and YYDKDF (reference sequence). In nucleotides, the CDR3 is TGTGCCACCAGCAGAGATAGGGGGAGGGGTGGGACTGAAGCTTTCTTT. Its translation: CATSRDRGRGGTEAFF.